The 24 T cell receptor beta chains below were found in one sample sequenced in a study of T cell responses to AZD1222 COVID-19 vaccine. Assay: immunoSEQ multiplex PCR; the TCRdb copy retains only in-frame clones and omits some. The sample holds about 130,000 clones, roughly 88% seen once. The sample in question was peripheral blood, obtained on day 0 of MenACWY control vaccination. The receptors come from an adult in good health.

This rearrangement joins TRBV2 to TRBJ1-5; 7 bases agree with TRBD1. V shed 0 bases and J 5 bases; nucleotides not matched to a gene: 4. Germline CDR1 reads SNHLY; CDR2 reads FYNNEI. The CDR3 spans 15 residues. The CDR3 DNA reads as TGTGCCAGCAGTGAAGCGGCAGGGGGTCATCAGCCCCAGCATTTT. Residues: CASSEAAGGHQPQHF.

V and J are TRBV4-1 and TRBJ2-7, with TRBD1 identical over 7 bases. After removal of 3 bases from V and 3 bases from J, the junction contained 8 bases not matched to a gene. This CDR3 comprises 15 residues. CDR1 is MGHRA, CDR2 YSYEKL, per germline. The CDR3 DNA sequence: TGCGCCAGCAGCCATCCCGGGACAGAAATCTACGAGCAGTACTTC. This translates into CASSHPGTEIYEQYF.

The rearrangement joins TRBV24-1 to TRBJ2-2, with D perhaps matching TRBD1 (6 bases). In germline, CDR1 is KGHDR, CDR2 SFDVKD. The V end was cut by 11 bases, the J end by 0 bases, with 12 bases between. CDR3 size: 14 residues. The CDR3 here is CASRGRANTGELFF. The CDR3 bases are TGTGCCAGCAGGGGCAGGGCGAACACCGGGGAGCTGTTTTTT.

The V call is TRBV9, the J call TRBJ1-2, with unresolved D. Looked up from germline, CDR1 is SGDLS and CDR2 is YYNGEE. Trimming stripped 0 bases from V and 6 bases from J, with 12 bases between. The length of the CDR3 is 14 residues. The CDR3 bases are TGTGCCAGCAGCGTAGTCACGGGCACCCATGGCTACACCTTC. The encoded protein is CASSVVTGTHGYTF.

The rearrangement uses TRBV19 and TRBJ1-5; D remains unclear. V lost 3 bases, J lost 2 bases, and 14 bases lay in between. The germline CDR1 and CDR2 sequences are LNHDA and SQIVND (reference sequence). The CDR3 contains 16 residues. The CDR3 reads CASSIRTFVGNQPQHF. CDR3 coding DNA: TGTGCCAGTAGTATTCGGACCTTTGTGGGCAATCAGCCCCAGCATTTT.

The chain carries TRBV7-7 and TRBJ2-5; 8 bases agree with TRBD1. V lost 5 bases and J lost 3; bases outside the gene matches: 5. Germline-derived CDR1 and CDR2 are SSHAT and FNYEAQ (reference sequence). This CDR3 spans 14 amino acids. The CDR3 nucleotides read TGTGCCAGCAGCCCAAGGACAGGGAAAGAGACCCAGTACTTC. It yields the protein CASSPRTGKETQYF.

The V gene is TRBV11-2, the J gene TRBJ2-5, with D possibly matching TRBD2 (5 bases). The germline V gene has CDR1 SGHAT and CDR2 FQNNGV. The CDR3 is made up of 16 amino acids. V was pared by 1 base and J by 3 bases, with 15 bases between. The CDR3 DNA reads TGTGCCAGCAGCTTAGTTGAGGGCTTGGGGAAAGAGACCCAGTACTTC. This gives the protein CASSLVEGLGKETQYF.

This chain joins TRBV20-1 and TRBJ2-7; 10 nucleotides line up with TRBD2. The CDR3 is 14 amino acids. V shed 3 bases and J 6 bases; nucleotides not matched to a gene: 8. In germline, CDR1 is DFQATT, CDR2 SNEGSKA (reference sequence). As DNA, the CDR3 is TGCAGTGCTAGTAGGCTAGCGGGAGTCGGCGAGCAGTACTTC. Translating it yields CSASRLAGVGEQYF.

V usage is TRBV11-2 and J usage is TRBJ2-3; D uncertain. The length of the CDR3 is 15 residues. Trimming left V 6 bases short and J 1 base short, with 14 bases between. Looked up from germline, CDR1 is SGHAT and CDR2 is FQNNGV. DNA for the CDR3: TGTGCCAGCAGATCTAGGGCTCCGGGCACAGATACGCAGTATTTT. It is translated as CASRSRAPGTDTQYF.

The CDR3 reads CASSQEIGNTIYF. In DNA, the CDR3 is TGTGCCAGCAGTCAAGAGATCGGAAACACCATATATTTT. The chain employs TRBV11-3 and TRBJ1-3; D not resolved. CDR1 is SGHNT, CDR2 YENEEA, per germline. This CDR3 spans 13 amino acids. The germline V and J ends were trimmed by 6 bases and 4 bases, with 10 bases remaining between them.

The chain couples TRBV9 to TRBJ1-2; D remains unclear. The V end lost 4 bases, the J end lost 2 bases, and 18 bases lay between the germline ends. The length of the CDR3 is 16 residues. Germline CDR1 and CDR2: SGDLS and YYNGEE. The CDR3 DNA follows: TGTGCCAGCAGCTTGATCGGTAAAGGGTCAAACTATGGCTACACCTTC. This codes for CASSLIGKGSNYGYTF.

The chain recombines TRBV19 with TRBJ2-6; D uncertain. This CDR3 has 14 residues. Deletions cut 6 bases from V and 0 bases from J, with 6 bases between. Germline V gives CDR1 LNHDA, CDR2 SQIVND (reference sequence). This CDR3 is CASRGNSGANVLTF. As DNA, the CDR3 is TGTGCCAGTAGGGGGAACTCTGGGGCCAACGTCCTGACTTTC.

The chain employs TRBV30 and TRBJ2-7, with 11 bases aligning to TRBD2. The trim removed 2 bases at V and 6 bases at J, leaving 12 bases unmatched. CDR3 length: 16 residues. Germline assignment: CDR1 GTSNPN and CDR2 SVGIG (reference sequence). The CDR3: CAWSPRLAGFFGEQYF. CDR3 nucleotides: TGTGCCTGGAGTCCCCGACTAGCGGGATTCTTCGGCGAGCAGTACTTC.

The chain carries TRBV9 and TRBJ2-7; the D gene is possibly TRBD2 (5 bases). Germline V gene data show CDR1 as SGDLS and CDR2 as YYNGEE. V was pared by 0 bases and J by 3 bases, with 13 bases between. The CDR3 has 15 amino acids. CDR3: CASSVGPAEHYEQYF. CDR3 DNA: TGTGCCAGCAGCGTAGGCCCAGCGGAACACTACGAGCAGTACTTC.

This clone appeared once. CDR3 loop: CASSRTTGGREKLFF. CDR3 DNA: TGTGCCAGCAGCCGCACGACAGGAGGAAGGGAAAAACTGTTTTTT. The rearrangement joins TRBV7-9 to TRBJ1-4; possibly TRBD1 for D (6 bases). The CDR3 is made up of 15 amino acids. CDR1 is SEHNR and CDR2 is FQNEAQ in the germline V gene (reference sequence). V was cut by 5 bases and J by 8 bases, with 18 bases left in between. The full variable domain, with the rest looked up from reference TRBV7-9 and TRBJ1-4, is DTGVSQNPRHKITKRGQNVTFRCDPISEHNRLYWYRQTLGQGPEFLTYFQNEAQLEKSRLLSDRFSAERPKGSFSTLEIQRTEQGDSAMYLCASSRTTGGREKLFFGSGTQLSVL.

The V and J genes are TRBV4-1 and TRBJ2-5, with 9 positions matching TRBD2. Germline values: CDR1 MGHRA, CDR2 YSYEKL. V gave up 4 bases and J gave up 5 bases; unmatched junction bases: 11. The CDR3 has 16 residues. This CDR3 reads CASSPGPAGGGETQYF. The DNA of the CDR3 is TGCGCCAGCAGCCCCGGCCCAGCGGGGGGCGGGGAGACCCAGTACTTC.

The chain links TRBV9 to TRBJ2-7; D is possibly TRBD1 (7 bases). This CDR3 is built from 15 residues. CDR1 and CDR2 from the germline V gene are SGDLS and YYNGEE. Trimming shortened V by 0 bases and J by 6 bases, and 16 bases separated the two germline ends. The CDR3 sequence: CASSVGQGGGGEQYF. CDR3 in DNA: TGTGCCAGCAGCGTAGGACAGGGTGGAGGGGGCGAGCAGTACTTC.

The rearrangement uses TRBV2 and TRBJ1-5; TRBD1 agrees at 7 bases. This CDR3 spans 14 amino acids. The V segment lost 2 bases and the J segment 4 bases; nucleotides outside the gene matches: 2. CDR1 is SNHLY, CDR2 FYNNEI, per germline. The CDR3 loop reads CASSERTGNQPQHF. Written as DNA, the CDR3 is TGTGCCAGCAGTGAACGGACAGGTAATCAGCCCCAGCATTTT.

This clone showed up just a few times. The chain carries TRBV4-2 and TRBJ1-5; TRBD1 is a possible D gene (6 bases). Trimming cost V 1 base and J 1 base, with 11 bases left between them. The germline CDR1 and CDR2 sequences are LGHNA and YNFKEQ. The CDR3 has 16 residues. CDR3 sequence (DNA): TGTGCCAGCAGCCAAGTTCCCGGGGGCAGCAATCAGCCCCAGCATTTT. It encodes CASSQVPGGSNQPQHF.

This chain links TRBV3-1 (or the pseudogene TRBV3-2) with TRBJ1-4; perhaps TRBD1 as D (5 bases). Germline V lookup: CDR1 LGHDT, CDR2 YNNKEL (reference sequence). The CDR3 sequence is 14 residues long. The V end was cut by 2 bases, the J end by 8 bases, with 12 bases between. In DNA, the CDR3 is TGTGCCAGCAGCCAAACCCAGGGAGGAGAAAAACTGTTTTTT. Protein: CASSQTQGGEKLFF.

This rearrangement joins TRBV9 to TRBJ2-5; D is unclear. The germline V gene encodes CDR1 SGDLS and CDR2 YYNGEE. The germline V and J ends were trimmed by 0 bases and 5 bases, with 17 bases remaining between them. This CDR3 region has 16 residues. The chain's CDR3 is CASSVANSYYGETQYF. DNA of the CDR3: TGTGCCAGCAGCGTAGCTAACTCCTATTATGGGGAGACCCAGTACTTC.

This clone appeared a single time. J is TRBJ1-2 and V is TRBV27; 9 nucleotides match TRBD1. The CDR3 runs to 14 residues. Germline V gene sequence: CDR1 MNHEY, CDR2 SMNVEV (reference sequence). After removal of 5 bases from V and 7 bases from J, the junction contained 8 bases not matched to a gene. CDR3 protein: CASSPRTGEGGYTF. CDR3 sequence (DNA): TGTGCCAGCAGTCCCCGGACAGGGGAAGGTGGCTACACCTTC.

V is TRBV18 and J is TRBJ2-7; the D gene is possibly TRBD2 (5 bases). Trimming cost V 3 bases and J 1 base, with 10 bases left between them. Germline values: CDR1 KGHSH, CDR2 LQKENI. The CDR3 spans 14 residues. The DNA for the CDR3 is TGTGCCAGCTCACCTCAAGGAGGATCCTACGAGCAGTACTTC. The encoded protein is CASSPQGGSYEQYF. Together with reference TRBV18 and TRBJ2-7, the CDR3 gives the full variable domain: NAGVMQNPRHLVRRRGQEARLRCSPMKGHSHVYWYRQLPEEGLKFMVYLQKENIIDESGMPKERFSAEFPKEGPSILRIQQVVRGDSAAYFCASSPQGGSYEQYFGPGTRLTVT.

The chain uses TRBV18 and TRBJ1-6; D gene unclear. The CDR3 covers 15 residues. V shed 0 bases and J shed 5 bases, with 8 bases lying between them. Germline CDR1 is KGHSH and CDR2 is LQKENI. The CDR3 sequence: CASSPPYTNNSPLHF. The CDR3 DNA follows: TGTGCCAGCTCACCACCATATACGAATAATTCACCCCTCCACTTT.